This T cell receptor (beta chain) came from a study of quantifying T cell responses using KT2 cells. The wider study: RNA was reverse transcribed with TCR alpha and beta constant-region primers.

Trimming took 3 bases from V and 1 from J, leaving 11 bases between them. The germline V gene has CDR1 SGHRS and CDR2 YFSETQ. This CDR3 has 14 amino acids. Many counts were recorded for this clonotype. An oligo carrying a UMI was ligated to the cDNA 3' end. The first PCR ran roughly 4 cycles with an equimolar RC1.1 and RC1.2 beta primer mix. From the second PCR onward, TCR alpha and beta chains were processed separately. TCRdb reprocessed the UMI-ligation and nested PCR reads with MiXCR, giving one entry per CDR3 protein. Of 60,000 or so distinct CDR3 sequences detected, 12% appear once; the ten largest clones hold under 10%.

The chain links TRBV5-1 to TRBJ2-7; possibly TRBD2 for D (6 bases). Source material: PBMCs spiked with cells of the T cell clone KT2. The sequence derives from a human donor. CDR3 nucleotide sequence: TGCGCCAGCAGCTGGGGGGACCGTTCCTACGAGCAGTACTTC. Protein: CASSWGDRSYEQYF.